This TCR beta chain derives from a study of blood T cell repertoires in COVID-19. Across the whole study: Samples taken during acute and convalescent COVID-19 were collected in the United States, Italy and Spain. T cells, B-cell-depleted T cells, or PBMCs supplied cDNA or gDNA.

CDR3 length: 14 amino acids. The V end was cut by 0 bases, the J end by 13 bases, with 16 bases between. Germline V CDR1 and CDR2: MGHRA, YSYEKL. This clone was detected only once. Methods used by the authors: Reference gene primers were amplified, and this amplification served to estimate nucleated cell counts. Only in-frame clones appear in the TCRdb table, and some are missing; sequencing was by immunoSEQ multiplex PCR. V, J and clone size reflect that table, while D and trimming were determined from the DNA. This table holds fewer than 500,000 clones, 86% found once. This TCR derives from a woman in her twenties or thirties with active or convalescent COVID-19. The V call is TRBV4-1, the J call TRBJ1-5; TRBD1 might be the D (5 bases). Material for sequencing was peripheral blood. The CDR3 nucleotides are TGCGCCAGCAGCCAAGATGCGGCGGGACCACTTCAGCATTTT. Its translation: CASSQDAAGPLQHF.